The rows below give T cell receptor beta chains drawn from one sample of a study of blood T cell repertoires in COVID-19. Here immunoSEQ multiplex PCR was the method, and the copy in TCRdb shows in-frame clones only, minus some. There are about 300,000 clones in the sample; around 90% occur only once, and roughly 7% lies in the top ten. Material for sequencing was peripheral blood. Receptors originate from a woman in her thirties with COVID-19, enrolled during active disease. The CDR3 runs from the conserved cysteine through the conserved F or W. D genes are given only for firm matches. Size tells how often a clone was seen (once, few, many) or the class of an expanded clone, and some rows leave it out.

clone_size j_call v_call d_call cdr3_nt cdr3_aa
. TRBJ2-2 TRBV28 TRBD1 TGTGCCAGCAGCTACAGGGGGTTGAGCACCGGGGAGCTGTTTTTT CASSYRGLSTGELFF
. TRBJ2-1 TRBV11-1 . TGTGCCAGCAGCTTCCCAGGGAATAGGTACAATGAGCAGTTCTTC CASSFPGNRYNEQFF
. TRBJ1-1 TRBV9 . TGTGCCAGCAGCGAGGATTGGGGAGGAGGCAGGTCCTTCTTT CASSEDWGGGRSFF
. TRBJ2-1 TRBV29-1 TRBD2 TGCAGCGGGGGGGTAGCGGGAGTTAGTGAGCAGTTCTTC CSGGVAGVSEQFF
. TRBJ1-5 TRBV15 . TGTGCCACCAGCACCGAAAACTTTCATCAGCCCCAGCATTTT CATSTENFHQPQHF
. TRBJ1-2 TRBV7-9 TRBD1 TGTGCCAGCACCCTCACGACAGGGACTAGGGGCTACACCTTC CASTLTTGTRGYTF
. TRBJ2-3 TRBV3-1/TRBV3-2 TRBD2 TGTGCCAGCAGCCCCCGGGGGGGAGATACGCAGTATTTT CASSPRGGDTQYF
. TRBJ1-6 TRBV3-1/TRBV3-2 TRBD1 TGTGCCAGCAGCCCCAGGGGGATTAATTCACCCCTCCACTTT CASSPRGINSPLHF
. TRBJ1-1 TRBV5-4 . TGTGCCAGCAGCTGGCAGCGGGGGGCGAACACTGAAGCTTTCTTT CASSWQRGANTEAFF
. TRBJ2-1 TRBV3-1/TRBV3-2 TRBD2 TGTGCCAGCAGCCGGCCGCCTAGCGGGAGGAATGAGCAGTTCTTC CASSRPPSGRNEQFF
. TRBJ1-5 TRBV29-1 . TGCAGCGTCACAGAAGGCGGAGGGTTTCAGCCCCAGCATTTT CSVTEGGGFQPQHF
. TRBJ1-2 TRBV2 . TGTGCCAGCCTCTACGGGTATGGCTACACCTTC CASLYGYGYTF
. TRBJ1-2 TRBV7-9 . TGTGCCAGCAGCTTAGAAAGGGGGTTCTATGGCTACACCTTC CASSLERGFYGYTF
. TRBJ2-3 TRBV28 TRBD2 TGTGCCAGCAGTTTAATATGGGCGGGGGGAAGCACAGATACGCAGTATTTT CASSLIWAGGSTDTQYF
. TRBJ1-1 TRBV6-2/TRBV6-3 TRBD1 TGTGCCAGCAGTTTCGACAGGGGAGGACCCAACACTGAAGCTTTCTTT CASSFDRGGPNTEAFF
. TRBJ1-1 TRBV4-1 . TGCGCCAGCAGCCAAGAGGTCAGGGCGAACACTGAAGCTTTCTTT CASSQEVRANTEAFF
. TRBJ2-1 TRBV30 TRBD2 TGTGCCGGAACCATAGCGGGAGGATTGGATGAGCAGTTCTTC CAGTIAGGLDEQFF
. TRBJ1-4 TRBV28 TRBD1 TGTGCCAGCAGATGGGACAGTAATGAAAAACTGTTTTTT CASRWDSNEKLFF
. TRBJ2-7 TRBV5-1 . TGCGCCAGCAGCTCGGGTCCCGGCGCCTACGAGCAGTACTTC CASSSGPGAYEQYF
. TRBJ2-7 TRBV18 . TGTGCCAGCTCACCCCTTGGGACACACTACGAGCAGTACTTC CASSPLGTHYEQYF
. TRBJ1-2 TRBV29-1 TRBD1 TGCAGCGTCAACAGGGGTGGGCTCTATGGCTACACCTTC CSVNRGGLYGYTF
. TRBJ2-3 TRBV7-9 . TGTGCCAGCAGCCGGAGCACAGATACGCAGTATTTT CASSRSTDTQYF
. TRBJ1-4 TRBV11-2 TRBD1 TGTGCCAGCAGCTTATCGGGGACAGTAAATGAAAAACTGTTTTTT CASSLSGTVNEKLFF
few TRBJ1-1 TRBV24-1 . TGTGCCACCCGTGGGGGCCCCTGGACTGAAGCTTTCTTT CATRGGPWTEAFF